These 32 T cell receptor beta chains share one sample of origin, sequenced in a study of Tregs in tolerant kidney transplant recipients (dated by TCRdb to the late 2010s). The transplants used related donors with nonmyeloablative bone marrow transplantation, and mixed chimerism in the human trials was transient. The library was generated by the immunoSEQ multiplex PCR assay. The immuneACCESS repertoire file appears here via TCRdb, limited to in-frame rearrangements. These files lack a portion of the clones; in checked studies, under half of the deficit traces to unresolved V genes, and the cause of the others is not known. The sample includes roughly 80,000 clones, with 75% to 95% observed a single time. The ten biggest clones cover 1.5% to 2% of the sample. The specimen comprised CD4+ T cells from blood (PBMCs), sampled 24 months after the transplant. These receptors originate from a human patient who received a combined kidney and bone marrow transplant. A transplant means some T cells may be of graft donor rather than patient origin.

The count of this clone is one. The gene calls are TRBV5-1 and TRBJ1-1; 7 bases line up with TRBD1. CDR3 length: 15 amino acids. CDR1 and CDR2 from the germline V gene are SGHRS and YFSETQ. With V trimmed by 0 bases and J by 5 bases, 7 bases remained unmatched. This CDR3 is CASSLEGGWKTEAFF. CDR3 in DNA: TGCGCCAGCAGCTTGGAAGGGGGCTGGAAAACTGAAGCTTTCTTT.

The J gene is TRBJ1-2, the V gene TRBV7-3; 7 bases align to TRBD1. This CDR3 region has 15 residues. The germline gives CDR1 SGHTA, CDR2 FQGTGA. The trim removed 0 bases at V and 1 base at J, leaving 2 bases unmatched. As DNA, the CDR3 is TGTGCCAGCAGCTTAACCCGGGACAGTAACTATGGCTACACCTTC. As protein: CASSLTRDSNYGYTF.

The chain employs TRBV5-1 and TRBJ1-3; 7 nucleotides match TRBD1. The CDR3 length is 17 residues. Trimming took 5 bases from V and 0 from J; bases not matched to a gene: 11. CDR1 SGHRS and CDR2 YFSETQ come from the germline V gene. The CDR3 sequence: CASRGTAEPRSGNTIYF. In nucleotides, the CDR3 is TGCGCCAGCAGGGGGACAGCGGAGCCCCGCTCTGGAAACACCATATATTTT.

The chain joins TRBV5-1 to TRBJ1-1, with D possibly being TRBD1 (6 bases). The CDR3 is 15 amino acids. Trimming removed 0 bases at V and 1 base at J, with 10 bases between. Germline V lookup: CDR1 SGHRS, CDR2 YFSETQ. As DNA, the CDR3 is TGCGCCAGCAGCTTGGATGGGGGCGCGAACACTGAAGCTTTCTTT. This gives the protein CASSLDGGANTEAFF. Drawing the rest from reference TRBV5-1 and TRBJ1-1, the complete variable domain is KAGVTQTPRYLIKTRGQQVTLSCSPISGHRSVSWYQQTPGQGLQFLFEYFSETQRNKGNFPGRFSGRQFSNSRSEMNVSTLELGDSALYLCASSLDGGANTEAFFGQGTRLTVV.

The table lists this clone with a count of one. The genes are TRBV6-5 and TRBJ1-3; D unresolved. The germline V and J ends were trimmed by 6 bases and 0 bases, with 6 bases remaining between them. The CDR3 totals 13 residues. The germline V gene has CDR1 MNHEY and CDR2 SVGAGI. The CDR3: CASRTGSGNTIYF. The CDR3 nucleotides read TGTGCCAGCAGAACGGGCTCTGGAAACACCATATATTTT.

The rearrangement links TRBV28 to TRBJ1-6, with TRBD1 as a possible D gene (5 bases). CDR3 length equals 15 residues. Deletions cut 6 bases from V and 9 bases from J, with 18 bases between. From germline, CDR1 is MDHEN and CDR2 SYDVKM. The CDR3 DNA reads TGTGCCAGCAGGCCTGGACACTTTAGGGGTTCACCCCTCCACTTT. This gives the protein CASRPGHFRGSPLHF. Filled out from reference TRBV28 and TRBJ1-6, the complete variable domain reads DVKVTQSSRYLVKRTGEKVFLECVQDMDHENMFWYRQDPGLGLRLIYFSYDVKMKEKGDIPEGYSVSREKKERFSLILESASTNQTSMYLCASRPGHFRGSPLHFGNGTRLTVT.

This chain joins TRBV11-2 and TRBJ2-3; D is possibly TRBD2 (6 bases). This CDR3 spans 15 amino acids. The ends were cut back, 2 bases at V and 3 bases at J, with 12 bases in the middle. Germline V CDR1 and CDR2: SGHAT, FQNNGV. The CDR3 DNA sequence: TGTGCCAGCAGCTTATCCTCGGCGGGGACAGATACGCAGTATTTT. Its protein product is CASSLSSAGTDTQYF.

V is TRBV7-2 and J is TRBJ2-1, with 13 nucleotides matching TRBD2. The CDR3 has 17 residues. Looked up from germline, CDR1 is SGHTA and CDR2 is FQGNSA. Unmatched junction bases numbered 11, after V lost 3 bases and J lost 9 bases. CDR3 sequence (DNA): TGTGCCAGCAGCTTGTGGACTAGCGGGGGTTTTTGGGGTGAGCAGTTCTTC. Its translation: CASSLWTSGGFWGEQFF.

As DNA, the CDR3 is TGTGCCAGCAGCTCCTGGACTAGTCCAGATACGCAGTATTTT. This translates into CASSSWTSPDTQYF. This rearrangement joins TRBV7-2 to TRBJ2-3; 7 bases align to TRBD2. Trimming at V came to 4 bases and at J to 4 bases, leaving 5 bases not matched to a gene. This CDR3 has 14 residues. CDR1 is SGHTA and CDR2 is FQGNSA in the germline V gene.

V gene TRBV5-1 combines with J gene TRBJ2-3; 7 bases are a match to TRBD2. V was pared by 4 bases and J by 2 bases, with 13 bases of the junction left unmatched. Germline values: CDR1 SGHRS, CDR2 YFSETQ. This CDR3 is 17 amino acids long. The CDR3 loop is CASSLVGRGTLTDTQYF. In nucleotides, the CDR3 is TGCGCCAGCAGCCTCGTCGGGCGGGGGACCCTCACAGATACGCAGTATTTT.

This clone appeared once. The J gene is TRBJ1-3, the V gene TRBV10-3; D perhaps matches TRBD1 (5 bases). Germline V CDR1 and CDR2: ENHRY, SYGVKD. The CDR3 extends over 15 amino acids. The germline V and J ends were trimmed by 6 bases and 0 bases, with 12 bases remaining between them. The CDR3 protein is CAISRDSSSGNTIYF. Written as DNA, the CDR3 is TGTGCCATCAGCAGGGACTCCAGCTCTGGAAACACCATATATTTT.

CDR3 protein: CASRDKTSGTTDTQYF. In DNA, the CDR3 is TGTGCCAGTAGAGACAAAACTAGCGGCACCACAGATACGCAGTATTTT. The rearrangement joins TRBV19 to TRBJ2-3; 8 bases line up with TRBD2. Germline lookup yields CDR1 LNHDA and CDR2 SQIVND (reference sequence). The CDR3 runs 16 residues. V was pared by 6 bases and J by 2 bases, with 10 bases of the junction left unmatched.

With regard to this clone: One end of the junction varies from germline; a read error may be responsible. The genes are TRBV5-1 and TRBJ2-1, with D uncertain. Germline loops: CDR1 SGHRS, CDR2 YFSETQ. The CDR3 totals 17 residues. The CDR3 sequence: CASSPGLMRSSHNEQFF. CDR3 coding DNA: TGCGCCAGCAGCCCCGGATTGATGAGGAGCTCCCACAATGAGCAGTTCTTC. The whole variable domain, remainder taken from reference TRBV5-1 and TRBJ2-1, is KAGVTQTPRYLIKTRGQQVTLSCSPISGHRSVSWYQQTPGQGLQFLFEYFSETQRNKGNFPGRFSGRQFSNSRSEMNVSTLELGDSALYLCASSPGLMRSSHNEQFFGPGTRLTVL.

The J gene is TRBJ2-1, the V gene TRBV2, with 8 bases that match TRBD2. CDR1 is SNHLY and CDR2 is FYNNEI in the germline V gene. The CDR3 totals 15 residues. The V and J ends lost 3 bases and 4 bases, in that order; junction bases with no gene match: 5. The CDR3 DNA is TGTGCCAGCAGTGACTTAGCGGGGACATACAATGAGCAGTTCTTC. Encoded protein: CASSDLAGTYNEQFF.

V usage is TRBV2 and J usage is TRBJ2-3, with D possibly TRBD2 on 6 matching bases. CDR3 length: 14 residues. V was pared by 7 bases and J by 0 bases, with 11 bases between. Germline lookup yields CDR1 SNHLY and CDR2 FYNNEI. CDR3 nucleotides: TGTGCCAGCAAGTCGCTAGCGAGCACAGATACGCAGTATTTT. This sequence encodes CASKSLASTDTQYF.

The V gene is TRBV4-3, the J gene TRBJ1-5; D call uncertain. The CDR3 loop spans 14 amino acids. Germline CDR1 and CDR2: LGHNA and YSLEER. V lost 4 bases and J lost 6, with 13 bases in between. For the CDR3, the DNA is TGCGCCAGCAGCCCATCAGGTGATGGTCAGCCCCAGCATTTT. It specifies CASSPSGDGQPQHF.

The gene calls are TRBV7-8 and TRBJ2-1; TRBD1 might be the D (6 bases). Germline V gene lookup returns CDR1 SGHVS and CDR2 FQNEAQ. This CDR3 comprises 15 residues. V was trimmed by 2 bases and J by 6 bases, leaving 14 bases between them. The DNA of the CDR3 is TGTGCCAGCAGCTTAACCCCGGGGACAAGCAATGAGCAGTTCTTC. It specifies CASSLTPGTSNEQFF.

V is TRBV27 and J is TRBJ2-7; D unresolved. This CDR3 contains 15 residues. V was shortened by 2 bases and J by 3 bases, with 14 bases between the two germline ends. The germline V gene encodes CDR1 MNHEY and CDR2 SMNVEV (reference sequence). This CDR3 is CASSLAILGSYEQYF. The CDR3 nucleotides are TGTGCCAGCAGTTTAGCGATCCTGGGCAGCTACGAGCAGTACTTC.

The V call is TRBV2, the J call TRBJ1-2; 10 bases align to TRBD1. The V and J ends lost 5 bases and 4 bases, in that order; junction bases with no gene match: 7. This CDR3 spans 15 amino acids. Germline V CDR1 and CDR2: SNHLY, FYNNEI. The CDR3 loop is CASSRDRGYGYGYTF. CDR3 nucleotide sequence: TGTGCCAGCAGTCGGGACAGGGGTTATGGCTATGGCTACACCTTC.

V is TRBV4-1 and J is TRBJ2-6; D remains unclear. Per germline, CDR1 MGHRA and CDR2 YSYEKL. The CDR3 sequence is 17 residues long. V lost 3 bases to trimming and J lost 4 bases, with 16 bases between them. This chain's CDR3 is CASSHSPLVMGANVLTF. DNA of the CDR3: TGCGCCAGCAGCCATAGTCCTCTAGTAATGGGGGCCAACGTCCTGACTTTC.

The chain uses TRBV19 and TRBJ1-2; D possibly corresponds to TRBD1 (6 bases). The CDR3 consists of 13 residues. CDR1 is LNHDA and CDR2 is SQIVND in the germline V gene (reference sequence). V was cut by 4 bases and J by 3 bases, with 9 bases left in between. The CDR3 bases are TGTGCCAGTAGTAGGGGGCCGGACTATGGCTACACCTTC. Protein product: CASSRGPDYGYTF.

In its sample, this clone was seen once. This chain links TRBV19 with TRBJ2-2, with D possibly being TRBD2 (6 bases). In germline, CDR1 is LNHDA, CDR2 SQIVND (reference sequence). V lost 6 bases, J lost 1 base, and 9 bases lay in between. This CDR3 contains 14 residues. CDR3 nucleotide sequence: TGTGCCAGTAGGGGAGGCCTGAACACCGGGGAGCTGTTTTTT. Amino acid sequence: CASRGGLNTGELFF.

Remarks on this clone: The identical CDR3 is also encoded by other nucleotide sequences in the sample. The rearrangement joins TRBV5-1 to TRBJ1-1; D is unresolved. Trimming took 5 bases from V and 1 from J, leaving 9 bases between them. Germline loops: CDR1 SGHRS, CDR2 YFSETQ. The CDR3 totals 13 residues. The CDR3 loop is CASSRERNTEAFF. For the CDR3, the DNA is TGCGCCAGCAGTCGAGAGAGGAACACTGAAGCTTTCTTT.

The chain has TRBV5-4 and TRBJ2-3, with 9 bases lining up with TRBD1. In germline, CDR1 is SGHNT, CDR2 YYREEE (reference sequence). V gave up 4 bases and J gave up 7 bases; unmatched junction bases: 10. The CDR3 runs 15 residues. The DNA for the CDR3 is TGTGCCAGCAGCGTGGACAGGGGCTCCTTCTATACGCAGTATTTT. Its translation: CASSVDRGSFYTQYF.

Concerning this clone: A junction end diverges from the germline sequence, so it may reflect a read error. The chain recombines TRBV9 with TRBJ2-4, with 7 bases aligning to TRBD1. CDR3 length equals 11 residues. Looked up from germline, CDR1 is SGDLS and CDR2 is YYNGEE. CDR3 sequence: CASSGRQGMNF. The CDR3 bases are TGTGCCAGCAGCGGCCGACAGGGTATGAACTTC.

This CDR3 reads CASSQQADRGGSPLHF. CDR3 coding DNA: TGCGCCAGCAGCCAACAAGCAGACAGGGGAGGATCACCCCTCCACTTT. The chain recombines TRBV4-1 with TRBJ1-6, with 8 bases identical to TRBD1. V lost 2 bases and J lost 10; bases outside the gene matches: 10. CDR3 length: 16 amino acids. Germline V gene lookup returns CDR1 MGHRA and CDR2 YSYEKL.

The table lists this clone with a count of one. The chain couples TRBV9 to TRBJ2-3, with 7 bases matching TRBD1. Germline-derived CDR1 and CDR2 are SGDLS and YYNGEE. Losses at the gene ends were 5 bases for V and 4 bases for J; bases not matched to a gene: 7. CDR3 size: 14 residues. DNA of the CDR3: TGTGCCAGCAGTCACAGGGGCCTTCCAGATACGCAGTATTTT. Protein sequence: CASSHRGLPDTQYF.

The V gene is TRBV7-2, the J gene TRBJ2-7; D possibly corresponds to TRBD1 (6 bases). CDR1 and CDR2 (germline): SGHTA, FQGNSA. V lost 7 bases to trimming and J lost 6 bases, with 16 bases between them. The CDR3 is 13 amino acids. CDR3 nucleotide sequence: TGTGCCAGCACCTTCAGGGGCCGGAGCGAGCAGTACTTC. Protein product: CASTFRGRSEQYF.

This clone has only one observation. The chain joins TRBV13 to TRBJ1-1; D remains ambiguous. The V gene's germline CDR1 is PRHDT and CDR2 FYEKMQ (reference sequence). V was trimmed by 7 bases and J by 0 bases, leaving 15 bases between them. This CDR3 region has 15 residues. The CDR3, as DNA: TGTGCCAGCATCCGACGGAGATTCATGAACACTGAAGCTTTCTTT. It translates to CASIRRRFMNTEAFF.

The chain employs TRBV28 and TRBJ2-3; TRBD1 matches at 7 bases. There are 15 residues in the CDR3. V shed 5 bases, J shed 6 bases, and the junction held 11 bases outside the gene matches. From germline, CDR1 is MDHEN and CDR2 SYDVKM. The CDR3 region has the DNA TGTGCCAGCAGTGTTCCTGGGACAGCACTCGATACGCAGTATTTT. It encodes CASSVPGTALDTQYF.

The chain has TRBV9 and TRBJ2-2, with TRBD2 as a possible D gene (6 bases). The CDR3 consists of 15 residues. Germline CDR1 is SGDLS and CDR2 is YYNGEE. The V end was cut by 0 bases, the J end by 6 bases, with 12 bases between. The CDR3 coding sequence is TGTGCCAGCAGCGTAGCCGGGAGTAGGGCCGGGGAGCTGTTTTTT. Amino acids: CASSVAGSRAGELFF.

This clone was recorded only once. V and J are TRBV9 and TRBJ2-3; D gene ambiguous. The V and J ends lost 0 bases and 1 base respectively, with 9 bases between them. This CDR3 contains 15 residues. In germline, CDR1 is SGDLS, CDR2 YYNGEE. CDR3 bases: TGTGCCAGCAGCGTAGTGGGCATCGGCACAGATACGCAGTATTTT. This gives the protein CASSVVGIGTDTQYF.